This T cell receptor beta chain was found in a study of naive and memory T cell subsets. Study-wide points: Especially in CD8 cells, naive repertoires contained a few larger clonotypes, possibly CD45RA-re-expressing memory cells. Diversity fell and Gini index rose from naive through CM, EM, EMRA.

Only a few counts were recorded for this clonotype. Its antigen is not known. Separate alpha and beta amplification began at the second PCR step. CD4+ T cell IFNgamma after overnight CMV lysate exposure gave donor CMV status. Looked up from germline, CDR1 is SGHDT and CDR2 is YYEEEE. The CDR3 is 15 residues long. Trimming left V 2 bases short and J 0 bases short, with 12 bases between. The beta constant-region primer was an equimolar mix of two oligonucleotides covering TRBC1 and TRBC2. Ligated cDNA was amplified by four rounds of PCR with nested alpha and beta constant-region primers and SP2. TCRdb re-called the UMI-ligation and nested PCR reads through MiXCR, storing one row per CDR3 protein. This sample has roughly 80,000 distinct CDR3 sequences, with 9% found just once.

The sample taken for sequencing was naive CD8+ T cells from blood. The TCR originated in a human donor in good health. The chain employs TRBV5-6 and TRBJ2-7; tentative D call: TRBD1 (5 bases). CDR3 sequence: CASSFVHRSSYEQYF. CDR3 in DNA: TGTGCCAGCAGCTTCGTTCACAGGAGCTCCTACGAGCAGTACTTC.